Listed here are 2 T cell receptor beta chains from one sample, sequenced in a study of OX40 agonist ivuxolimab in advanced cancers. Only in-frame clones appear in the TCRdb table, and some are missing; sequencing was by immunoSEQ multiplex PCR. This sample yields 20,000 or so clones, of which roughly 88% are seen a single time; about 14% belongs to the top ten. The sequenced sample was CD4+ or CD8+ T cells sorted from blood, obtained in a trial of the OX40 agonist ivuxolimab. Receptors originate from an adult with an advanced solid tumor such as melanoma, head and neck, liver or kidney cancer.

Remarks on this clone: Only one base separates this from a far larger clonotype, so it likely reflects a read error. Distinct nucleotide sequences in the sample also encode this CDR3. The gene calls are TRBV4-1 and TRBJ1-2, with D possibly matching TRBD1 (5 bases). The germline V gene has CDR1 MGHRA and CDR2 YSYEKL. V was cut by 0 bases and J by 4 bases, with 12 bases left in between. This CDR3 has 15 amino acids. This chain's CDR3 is CASSQDQTGAYGYTF. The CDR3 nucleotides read TGCGCCAGCAGCCAAGATCAGACCGGGGCCTATGGCTACACCTTC.

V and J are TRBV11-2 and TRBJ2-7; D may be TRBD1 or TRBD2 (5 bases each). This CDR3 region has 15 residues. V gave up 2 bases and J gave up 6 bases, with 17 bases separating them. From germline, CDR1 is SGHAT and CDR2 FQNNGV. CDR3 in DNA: TGTGCCAGCAGCTTAAGGCCTGGGGGAGACCCCGAGCAGTACTTC. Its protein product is CASSLRPGGDPEQYF.